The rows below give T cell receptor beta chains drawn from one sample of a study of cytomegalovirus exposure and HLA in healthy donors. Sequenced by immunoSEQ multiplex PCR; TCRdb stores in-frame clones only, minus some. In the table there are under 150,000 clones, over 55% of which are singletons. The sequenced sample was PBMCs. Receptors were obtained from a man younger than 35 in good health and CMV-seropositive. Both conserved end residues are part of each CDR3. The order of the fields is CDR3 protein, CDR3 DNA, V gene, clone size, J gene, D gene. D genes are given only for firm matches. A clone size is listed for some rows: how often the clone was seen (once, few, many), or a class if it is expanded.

CDR3 protein: CASSRQTGISNQPQHF
CDR3 DNA: TGTGCCAGCAGTCGGCAAACAGGGATTAGCAATCAGCCCCAGCATTTT
V gene: TRBV2
clone size: .
J gene: TRBJ1-5
D gene: .

CDR3 protein: CSVTVRGDTEAFF
CDR3 DNA: TGCAGCGTCACCGTGCGGGGGGACACTGAAGCTTTCTTT
V gene: TRBV29-1
clone size: .
J gene: TRBJ1-1
D gene: .

CDR3 protein: CASSELAGALEQFF
CDR3 DNA: TGTGCCAGCAGTGAGTTAGCGGGGGCCCTAGAGCAGTTCTTC
V gene: TRBV6-1
clone size: .
J gene: TRBJ2-1
D gene: TRBD2

CDR3 protein: CAIRTAGGTDTQYF
CDR3 DNA: TGTGCCATCAGAACAGCGGGGGGCACAGATACGCAGTATTTT
V gene: TRBV10-3
clone size: .
J gene: TRBJ2-3
D gene: TRBD2

CDR3 protein: CASSETGGPYYEQYF
CDR3 DNA: TGCGCCAGCAGTGAGACAGGGGGACCCTACTACGAGCAGTACTTC
V gene: TRBV10-1
clone size: .
J gene: TRBJ2-7
D gene: TRBD1

CDR3 protein: CASSLAIEADTQYF
CDR3 DNA: TGTGCCAGCAGCTTAGCGATCGAGGCAGATACGCAGTATTTT
V gene: TRBV7-9
clone size: few
J gene: TRBJ2-3
D gene: .

CDR3 protein: CASSPDRGETQYF
CDR3 DNA: TGTGCCAGCAGCCCGGACAGGGGAGAGACCCAGTACTTC
V gene: TRBV7-3
clone size: once
J gene: TRBJ2-5
D gene: TRBD1

CDR3 protein: CASQGNQPQHF
CDR3 DNA: TGTGCCAGCCAGGGGAATCAGCCCCAGCATTTT
V gene: TRBV28
clone size: .
J gene: TRBJ1-5
D gene: .

CDR3 protein: CASSQEEGDTEAFF
CDR3 DNA: TGCGCCAGCAGCCAAGAAGAGGGGGACACTGAAGCTTTCTTT
V gene: TRBV4-1
clone size: .
J gene: TRBJ1-1
D gene: .

CDR3 protein: CASSRDSPSNQPQHF
CDR3 DNA: TGTGCCAGCAGCCGGGACAGCCCCAGCAATCAGCCCCAGCATTTT
V gene: TRBV2
clone size: .
J gene: TRBJ1-5
D gene: TRBD1

CDR3 protein: CASSLGPRTEAFF
CDR3 DNA: TGTGCCAGCAGCTTGGGTCCGCGAACTGAAGCTTTCTTT
V gene: TRBV5-6
clone size: .
J gene: TRBJ1-1
D gene: .

CDR3 protein: CASSPDMNTEAFF
CDR3 DNA: TGTGCCAGCAGCCCGGACATGAACACTGAAGCTTTCTTT
V gene: TRBV7-2
clone size: few
J gene: TRBJ1-1
D gene: .

CDR3 protein: CASSHRGPTYEQYF
CDR3 DNA: TGTGCCAGCAGCCACAGGGGGCCTACCTACGAGCAGTACTTC
V gene: TRBV6-7
clone size: .
J gene: TRBJ2-7
D gene: TRBD1

CDR3 protein: CASSEGQLYQPQHF
CDR3 DNA: TGTGCCAGCAGTGAAGGACAGTTATATCAGCCCCAGCATTTT
V gene: TRBV6-1
clone size: .
J gene: TRBJ1-5
D gene: .

CDR3 protein: CSVESRGGTEAFF
CDR3 DNA: TGCAGCGTTGAGTCGAGGGGAGGCACTGAAGCTTTCTTT
V gene: TRBV29-1
clone size: .
J gene: TRBJ1-1
D gene: .

CDR3 protein: CASRANTEAFF
CDR3 DNA: TGTGCCAGCAGGGCGAACACTGAAGCTTTCTTT
V gene: TRBV28
clone size: .
J gene: TRBJ1-1
D gene: .

CDR3 protein: CASSADPGTGTNTEAFF
CDR3 DNA: TGTGCCAGCAGTGCCGATCCCGGGACAGGGACTAATACTGAAGCTTTCTTT
V gene: TRBV28
clone size: .
J gene: TRBJ1-1
D gene: TRBD1

CDR3 protein: CASTTGQATGYTF
CDR3 DNA: TGTGCCAGCACAACCGGACAGGCTACTGGCTACACCTTC
V gene: TRBV6-5
clone size: few
J gene: TRBJ1-2
D gene: TRBD1

CDR3 protein: CASSTLSGFDEKLFF
CDR3 DNA: TGTGCCAGCAGCACCCTCTCGGGGTTTGATGAAAAACTGTTTTTT
V gene: TRBV27
clone size: .
J gene: TRBJ1-4
D gene: .

CDR3 protein: CASSYSKNIQYF
CDR3 DNA: TGTGCCAGCAGTTACAGCAAAAACATTCAGTACTTC
V gene: TRBV28
clone size: .
J gene: TRBJ2-4
D gene: .

CDR3 protein: CASSLAGRGRTEAFF
CDR3 DNA: TGTGCCAGCAGCTTGGCGGGCAGGGGAAGAACTGAAGCTTTCTTT
V gene: TRBV5-6
clone size: .
J gene: TRBJ1-1
D gene: .

CDR3 protein: CASSEAQGLSPLHF
CDR3 DNA: TGTGCCAGCAGTGAAGCGCAGGGGCTATCACCCCTCCACTTT
V gene: TRBV6-1
clone size: .
J gene: TRBJ1-6
D gene: .

CDR3 protein: CASSPGWGDWETQYF
CDR3 DNA: TGTGCCAGCAGCCCCGGGTGGGGGGATTGGGAGACCCAGTACTTC
V gene: TRBV7-6
clone size: .
J gene: TRBJ2-5
D gene: .

CDR3 protein: CASSLGGVREGYTF
CDR3 DNA: TGTGCCAGCAGCTTAGGGGGGGTGCGGGAGGGCTACACCTTC
V gene: TRBV7-2
clone size: .
J gene: TRBJ1-2
D gene: .

CDR3 protein: CSSSIKGHGYGYTF
CDR3 DNA: TGTTCCAGCAGCATAAAGGGACATGGGTATGGCTACACCTTC
V gene: TRBV7-9
clone size: .
J gene: TRBJ1-2
D gene: .

CDR3 protein: CASSRGTVGANEQFF
CDR3 DNA: TGTGCCAGCAGTAGAGGGACAGTCGGAGCGAATGAGCAGTTCTTC
V gene: TRBV6-5
clone size: .
J gene: TRBJ2-1
D gene: TRBD1

CDR3 protein: CASSRGETGVEKLFF
CDR3 DNA: TGTGCCAGCAGCCGGGGGGAAACAGGGGTTGAAAAACTGTTTTTT
V gene: TRBV14
clone size: once
J gene: TRBJ1-4
D gene: TRBD1

CDR3 protein: CASSVRDRGGSNQPQHF
CDR3 DNA: TGTGCCAGTAGTGTCCGGGACAGAGGCGGAAGCAATCAGCCCCAGCATTTT
V gene: TRBV19
clone size: .
J gene: TRBJ1-5
D gene: TRBD1

CDR3 protein: CASSLVDQEAGELFF
CDR3 DNA: TGCGCCAGCAGCTTGGTTGATCAGGAGGCCGGGGAGCTGTTTTTT
V gene: TRBV5-1
clone size: few
J gene: TRBJ2-2
D gene: .

CDR3 protein: CASTSSPQGYGYTF
CDR3 DNA: TGTGCCAGTACGTCCTCTCCACAGGGCTATGGCTACACCTTC
V gene: TRBV19
clone size: .
J gene: TRBJ1-2
D gene: .

CDR3 protein: CASSMGYPTYNEKLFF
CDR3 DNA: TGTGCCAGTAGTATGGGCTACCCAACTTATAATGAAAAACTGTTTTTT
V gene: TRBV19
clone size: .
J gene: TRBJ1-4
D gene: .

CDR3 protein: CASGAAYNSPLHF
CDR3 DNA: TGTGCCTCGGGAGCGGCCTATAATTCACCCCTCCACTTT
V gene: TRBV27
clone size: .
J gene: TRBJ1-6
D gene: .

CDR3 protein: CASSEEEGRVQFF
CDR3 DNA: TGCGCCAGCAGTGAAGAGGAGGGTAGGGTGCAGTTCTTC
V gene: TRBV10-1
clone size: .
J gene: TRBJ2-1
D gene: .

CDR3 protein: CASSPSQGSGNTIYF
CDR3 DNA: TGTGCCAGCAGCCCCTCACAGGGCTCTGGAAACACCATATATTTT
V gene: TRBV9
clone size: few
J gene: TRBJ1-3
D gene: .

CDR3 protein: CASSLTLLANNEQFF
CDR3 DNA: TGTGCCAGCAGTTTAACCTTGCTAGCCAACAATGAGCAGTTCTTC
V gene: TRBV27
clone size: .
J gene: TRBJ2-1
D gene: .

CDR3 protein: CASSLETGNQPQHF
CDR3 DNA: TGTGCCAGCAGCTTAGAAACAGGGAATCAGCCCCAGCATTTT
V gene: TRBV7-8
clone size: .
J gene: TRBJ1-5
D gene: .

CDR3 protein: CASSLQGTNYGYTF
CDR3 DNA: TGTGCCAGCAGCTTGCAGGGTACTAACTATGGCTACACCTTC
V gene: TRBV5-6
clone size: .
J gene: TRBJ1-2
D gene: .

CDR3 protein: CASSLVGQGNQPQHF
CDR3 DNA: TGTGCCAGCAGCTTAGTTGGACAGGGCAATCAGCCCCAGCATTTT
V gene: TRBV7-9
clone size: .
J gene: TRBJ1-5
D gene: TRBD1

CDR3 protein: CACGRGSLQETQYF
CDR3 DNA: TGTGCCTGCGGGAGGGGGTCCCTACAAGAGACCCAGTACTTC
V gene: TRBV28
clone size: .
J gene: TRBJ2-5
D gene: TRBD2

CDR3 protein: CSSSFHRMGGNSPLHF
CDR3 DNA: TGTTCCAGCAGCTTCCACAGGATGGGAGGGAATTCACCCCTCCACTTT
V gene: TRBV7-9
clone size: .
J gene: TRBJ1-6
D gene: .

CDR3 protein: CASSLVPRGSTEAFF
CDR3 DNA: TGTGCCAGCAGTTTAGTCCCTAGGGGGAGCACTGAAGCTTTCTTT
V gene: TRBV27
clone size: few
J gene: TRBJ1-1
D gene: .

CDR3 protein: CASSLSSSTDTQYF
CDR3 DNA: TGCGCCAGCAGCTTGTCCTCTAGCACAGATACGCAGTATTTT
V gene: TRBV5-1
clone size: .
J gene: TRBJ2-3
D gene: .

CDR3 protein: CSVIRNGLSVGTQYF
CDR3 DNA: TGCAGCGTCATCAGGAATGGACTGTCCGTGGGGACCCAGTACTTC
V gene: TRBV29-1
clone size: few
J gene: TRBJ2-5
D gene: .

CDR3 protein: CASREGLAQKLFF
CDR3 DNA: TGTGCCAGCAGAGAGGGTCTAGCCCAAAAACTGTTTTTT
V gene: TRBV27
clone size: .
J gene: TRBJ1-4
D gene: .

CDR3 protein: CATQTSGGAFSYNEQFF
CDR3 DNA: TGTGCCACCCAAACTAGCGGGGGGGCCTTTTCCTACAATGAGCAGTTCTTC
V gene: TRBV19
clone size: .
J gene: TRBJ2-1
D gene: TRBD2

CDR3 protein: CASSSGSYNSPLHF
CDR3 DNA: TGTGCCAGCAGTTCCGGCTCCTATAATTCACCCCTCCACTTT
V gene: TRBV2
clone size: few
J gene: TRBJ1-6
D gene: .

CDR3 protein: CASSVGVLTYEQYF
CDR3 DNA: TGTGCCAGCAGCGTAGGAGTTTTAACCTACGAGCAGTACTTC
V gene: TRBV9
clone size: .
J gene: TRBJ2-7
D gene: .

CDR3 protein: CASSLPGTGSYEQYF
CDR3 DNA: TGTGCCAGCAGTTTACCGGGGACAGGCTCCTACGAGCAGTACTTC
V gene: TRBV28
clone size: .
J gene: TRBJ2-7
D gene: TRBD1

CDR3 protein: CASSPPYTPGANVLTF
CDR3 DNA: TGTGCCAGCAGCCCTCCCTATACTCCCGGGGCCAACGTCCTGACTTTC
V gene: TRBV28
clone size: .
J gene: TRBJ2-6
D gene: .

CDR3 protein: CATSPGVRGLPANYGYTF
CDR3 DNA: TGTGCCACCAGCCCCGGGGTCAGGGGGCTTCCAGCTAACTATGGCTACACCTTC
V gene: TRBV15
clone size: once
J gene: TRBJ1-2
D gene: TRBD1

CDR3 protein: CASSLDRPNTEAFF
CDR3 DNA: TGTGCCAGCAGCCTGGACAGGCCGAACACTGAAGCTTTCTTT
V gene: TRBV7-9
clone size: .
J gene: TRBJ1-1
D gene: TRBD1

CDR3 protein: CASSLAGARDTQYF
CDR3 DNA: TGTGCCAGCAGTTTAGCGGGGGCCCGGGATACGCAGTATTTT
V gene: TRBV28
clone size: few
J gene: TRBJ2-3
D gene: .

CDR3 protein: CATDIPGQDAYEQYF
CDR3 DNA: TGTGCCACCGACATACCTGGACAGGATGCCTACGAGCAGTACTTC
V gene: TRBV6-5
clone size: once
J gene: TRBJ2-7
D gene: TRBD1

CDR3 protein: CASTGGYQETQYF
CDR3 DNA: TGTGCCAGCACGGGGGGGTACCAAGAGACCCAGTACTTC
V gene: TRBV7-9
clone size: .
J gene: TRBJ2-5
D gene: TRBD2

CDR3 protein: CASSQDPSGGTYNEQFF
CDR3 DNA: TGCGCCAGCAGCCAAGACCCTAGCGGGGGAACCTACAATGAGCAGTTCTTC
V gene: TRBV4-1
clone size: few
J gene: TRBJ2-1
D gene: TRBD2

CDR3 protein: CASSGGTGNTEAFF
CDR3 DNA: TGCGCCAGCAGCGGCGGGACAGGGAACACTGAAGCTTTCTTT
V gene: TRBV5-1
clone size: .
J gene: TRBJ1-1
D gene: TRBD1

CDR3 protein: CASSPRTSGGGEQYF
CDR3 DNA: TGTGCCAGCAGCCCAAGGACTAGCGGGGGAGGCGAGCAGTACTTC
V gene: TRBV5-4
clone size: .
J gene: TRBJ2-7
D gene: TRBD2

CDR3 protein: CASSGWGRGAETQYF
CDR3 DNA: TGTGCCAGCAGCGGCTGGGGACGGGGGGCCGAGACCCAGTACTTC
V gene: TRBV5-6
clone size: .
J gene: TRBJ2-5
D gene: .

CDR3 protein: CASSLEGASSYNEQFF
CDR3 DNA: TGTGCCAGCAGCTTAGAGGGGGCAAGCTCCTACAATGAGCAGTTCTTC
V gene: TRBV11-3
clone size: .
J gene: TRBJ2-1
D gene: .

CDR3 protein: CASSERQGASYEQYF
CDR3 DNA: TGTGCCAGCAGTGAGAGGCAGGGGGCATCCTACGAGCAGTACTTC
V gene: TRBV6-1
clone size: .
J gene: TRBJ2-7
D gene: TRBD1